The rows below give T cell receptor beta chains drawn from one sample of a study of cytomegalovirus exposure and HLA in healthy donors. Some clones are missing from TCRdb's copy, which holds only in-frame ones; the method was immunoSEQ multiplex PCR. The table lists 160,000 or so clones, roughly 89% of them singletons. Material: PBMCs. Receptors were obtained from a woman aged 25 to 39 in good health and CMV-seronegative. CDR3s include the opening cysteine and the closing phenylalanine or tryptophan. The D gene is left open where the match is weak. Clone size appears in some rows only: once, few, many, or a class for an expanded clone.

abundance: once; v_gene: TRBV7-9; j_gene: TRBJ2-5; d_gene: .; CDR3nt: TGTGCCAGCAGCCCTCGCGCAGGGGCGGGAGAGACCCAGTACTTC; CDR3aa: CASSPRAGAGETQYF
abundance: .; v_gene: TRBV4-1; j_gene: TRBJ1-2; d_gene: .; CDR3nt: TGCGCCAGCAGCCAAGGTGAGCCCTATGGCTACACCTTC; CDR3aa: CASSQGEPYGYTF
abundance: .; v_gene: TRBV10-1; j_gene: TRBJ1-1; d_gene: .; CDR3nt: TGCGCCAGCAGTGAGGGGTGGGGACGGGACATGAACACTGAAGCTTTCTTT; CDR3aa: CASSEGWGRDMNTEAFF
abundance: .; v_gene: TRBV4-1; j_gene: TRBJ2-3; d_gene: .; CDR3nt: TGCGCCAGCAGCCAAGATGCGGGGATTATGAGCACAGATACGCAGTATTTT; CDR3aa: CASSQDAGIMSTDTQYF
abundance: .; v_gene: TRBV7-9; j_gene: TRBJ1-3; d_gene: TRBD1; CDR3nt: TGTGCCAGCAGCCCCGGTGGGGACAGGGTTGGAAACACCATATATTTT; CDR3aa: CASSPGGDRVGNTIYF
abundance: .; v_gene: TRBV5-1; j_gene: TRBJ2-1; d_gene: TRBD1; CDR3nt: TGCGCCAGCAGCTGGACAGGGGGCAATGAGCAGTTCTTC; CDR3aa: CASSWTGGNEQFF
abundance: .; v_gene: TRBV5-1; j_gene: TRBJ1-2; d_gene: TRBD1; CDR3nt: TGCGCCAGCAGCTTGGCCACAGGGGGCGGCTATGGCTACACCTTC; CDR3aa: CASSLATGGGYGYTF
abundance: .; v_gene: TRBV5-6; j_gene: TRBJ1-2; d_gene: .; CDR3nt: TGTGCCAGCAGCTTGGAACAGTTTGGAGGCTACACCTTC; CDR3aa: CASSLEQFGGYTF
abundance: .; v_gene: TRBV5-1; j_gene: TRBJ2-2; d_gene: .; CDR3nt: TGCGCCAGCAGCTTTGACCCCAGCAGGACCGGGGAGCTGTTTTTT; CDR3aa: CASSFDPSRTGELFF
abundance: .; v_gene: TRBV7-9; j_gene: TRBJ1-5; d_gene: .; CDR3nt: TGTGCCAGCAGCTTCGCGGACAGTTATAGCAATCAGCCCCAGCATTTT; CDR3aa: CASSFADSYSNQPQHF
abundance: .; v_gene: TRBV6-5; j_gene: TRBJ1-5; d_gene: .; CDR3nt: TGTGCCAGCAGCAGGACACTAAATCAGCCCCAGCATTTT; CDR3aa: CASSRTLNQPQHF
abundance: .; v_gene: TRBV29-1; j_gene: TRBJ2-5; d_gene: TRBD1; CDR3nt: TGCAGCGTTGAACCGGACAGGGGTGGAGAGACCCAGTACTTC; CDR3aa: CSVEPDRGGETQYF
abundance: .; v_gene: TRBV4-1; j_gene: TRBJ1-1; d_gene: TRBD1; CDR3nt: TGCGCCAGCAGCCAGACAGGGGCGAACACTGAAGCTTTCTTT; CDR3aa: CASSQTGANTEAFF
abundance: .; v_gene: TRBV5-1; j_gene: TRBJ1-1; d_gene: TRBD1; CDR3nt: TGCGCCAGCAGAAGGGACAGGGAGGACACTGAAGCTTTCTTT; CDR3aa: CASRRDREDTEAFF
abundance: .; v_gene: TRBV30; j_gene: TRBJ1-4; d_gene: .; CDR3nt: TGTGCCTGGAGTGTACGCTTGAGAGTCGGGGAAAAACTGTTTTTT; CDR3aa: CAWSVRLRVGEKLFF
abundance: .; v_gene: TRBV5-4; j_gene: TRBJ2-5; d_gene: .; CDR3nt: TGTGCCAGCAGCCTAGGACCAGAATCAGGGCAAGAGACCCAGTACTTC; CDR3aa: CASSLGPESGQETQYF
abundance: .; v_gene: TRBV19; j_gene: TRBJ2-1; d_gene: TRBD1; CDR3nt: TGTGCCAGTGCCGGGACAGGGGGCCCGTGGGATGAGCAGTTCTTC; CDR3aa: CASAGTGGPWDEQFF
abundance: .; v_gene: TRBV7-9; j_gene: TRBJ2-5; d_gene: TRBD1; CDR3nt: TGTGCCAGCAGCTTATCGGGACAGGGGGGAGAGACCCAGTACTTC; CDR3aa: CASSLSGQGGETQYF
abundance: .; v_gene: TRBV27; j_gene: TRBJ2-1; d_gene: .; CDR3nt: TGTGCCAGCACCCTTTACAATGAGCAGTTCTTC; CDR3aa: CASTLYNEQFF
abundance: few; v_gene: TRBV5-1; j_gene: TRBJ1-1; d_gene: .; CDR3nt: TGCGCCAGCAGCCGGGGGGGTATTATGAACACTGAAGCTTTCTTT; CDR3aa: CASSRGGIMNTEAFF
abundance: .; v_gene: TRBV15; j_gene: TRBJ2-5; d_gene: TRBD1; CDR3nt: TGTGCCACCAGCAGAGATGGTCCGGGACAGGGGTTGCGGGAGACCCAGTACTTC; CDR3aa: CATSRDGPGQGLRETQYF
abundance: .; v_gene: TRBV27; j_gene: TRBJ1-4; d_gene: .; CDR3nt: TGTGCCAGCAGTTTATCCCATGCAACTAATGAAAAACTGTTTTTT; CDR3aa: CASSLSHATNEKLFF
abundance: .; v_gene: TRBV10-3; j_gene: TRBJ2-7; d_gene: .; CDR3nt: TGTGCCATCAGTGGTGCGGGGTACGAGCAGTACTTC; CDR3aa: CAISGAGYEQYF
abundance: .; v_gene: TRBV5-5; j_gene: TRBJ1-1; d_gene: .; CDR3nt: TGTGCCAGCAGCCTACTCGCAGGGCGCCTGGACACTGAAGCTTTCTTT; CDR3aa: CASSLLAGRLDTEAFF
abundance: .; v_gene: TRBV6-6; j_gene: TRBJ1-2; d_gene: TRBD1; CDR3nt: TGTGCCAGCAGTTACGACGACAGGGATGGCTACACCTTC; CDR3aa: CASSYDDRDGYTF
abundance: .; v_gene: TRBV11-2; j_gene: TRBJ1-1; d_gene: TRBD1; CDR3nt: TGTGCCAGCAGCCCTCCGATGGGACAGGGGACCGCTGAAGCTTTCTTT; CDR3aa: CASSPPMGQGTAEAFF
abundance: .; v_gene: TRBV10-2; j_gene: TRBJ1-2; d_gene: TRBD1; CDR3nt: TGCGCCAGCAGTGAGTCGACAGGGTATGGCTACACCTTC; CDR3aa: CASSESTGYGYTF
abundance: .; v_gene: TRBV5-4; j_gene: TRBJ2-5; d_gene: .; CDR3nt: TGTGCCAGCAGCTTGTTCCAGGGGGGCCAAGAGACCCAGTACTTC; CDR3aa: CASSLFQGGQETQYF
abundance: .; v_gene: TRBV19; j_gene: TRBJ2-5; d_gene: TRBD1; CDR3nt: TGTGCCACTCGACAGGGAGAGACCCAGTACTTC; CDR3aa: CATRQGETQYF
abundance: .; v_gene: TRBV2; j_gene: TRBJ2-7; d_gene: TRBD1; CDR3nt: TGTGCCACGGGACAGCATTACGAGCAGTACTTC; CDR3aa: CATGQHYEQYF
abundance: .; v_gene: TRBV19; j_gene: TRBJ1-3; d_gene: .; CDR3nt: TGTGCCAGTAGTATTGGCGCGGGCTCCGGAAACACCATATATTTT; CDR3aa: CASSIGAGSGNTIYF
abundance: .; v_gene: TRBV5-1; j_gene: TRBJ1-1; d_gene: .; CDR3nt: TGCGCCAGCAGCTTGGCGGGTAGGACCATCCGGGAAGTAACTGAAGCTTTCTTT; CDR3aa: CASSLAGRTIREVTEAFF
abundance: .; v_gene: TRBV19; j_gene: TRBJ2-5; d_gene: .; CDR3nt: TGTGCCAGTAGTGCAGGGGTAGAGACCCAGTACTTC; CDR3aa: CASSAGVETQYF
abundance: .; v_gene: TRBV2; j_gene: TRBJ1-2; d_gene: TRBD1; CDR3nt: TGTGCCAGCAGTGAATTAGCAGGGGGGAACTATGGCTACACCTTC; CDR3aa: CASSELAGGNYGYTF
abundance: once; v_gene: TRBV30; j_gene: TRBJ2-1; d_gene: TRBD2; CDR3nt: TGTGCCTGGAGTCCTACTAGCGGGGCGACCAACAATGAGCAGTTCTTC; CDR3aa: CAWSPTSGATNNEQFF
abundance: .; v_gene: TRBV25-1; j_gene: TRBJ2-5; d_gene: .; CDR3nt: TGTGCCAGCAGTGAATTCGGGGATCCCCAAGAGACCCAGTACTTC; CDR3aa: CASSEFGDPQETQYF
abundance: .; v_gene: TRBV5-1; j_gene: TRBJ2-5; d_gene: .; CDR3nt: TGCGCCAGCAGCTTGGATCGGGGGGCCTCTGAGACCCAGTACTTC; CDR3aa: CASSLDRGASETQYF
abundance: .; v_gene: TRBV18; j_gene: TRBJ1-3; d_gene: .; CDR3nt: TGTGCCAGCTCACCAATTTCAGGTGGCTCTGGAAACACCATATATTTT; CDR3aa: CASSPISGGSGNTIYF
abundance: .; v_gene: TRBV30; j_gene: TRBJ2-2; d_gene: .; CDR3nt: TGTGCCTGGGACAGACTTAAGAACACCGGGGAGCTGTTTTTT; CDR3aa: CAWDRLKNTGELFF
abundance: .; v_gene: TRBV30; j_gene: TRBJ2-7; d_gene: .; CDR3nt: TGTGCCTGGAAGAACCGGGACACCTCCTACGAGCAGTACTTC; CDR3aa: CAWKNRDTSYEQYF
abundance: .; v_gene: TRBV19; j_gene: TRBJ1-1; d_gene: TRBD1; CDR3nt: TGTGCCAGTAGTATAGATGGGACAGGATATGAAGCTTTCTTT; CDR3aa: CASSIDGTGYEAFF
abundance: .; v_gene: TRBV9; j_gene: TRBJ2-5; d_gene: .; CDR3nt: TGTGCCAGCAGCGTGGGAGTCAGAAGGGATAGAGAGACCCAGTACTTC; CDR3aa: CASSVGVRRDRETQYF
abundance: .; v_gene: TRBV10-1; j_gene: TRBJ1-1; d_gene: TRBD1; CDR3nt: TGCGCCAGCAGTGATCCCGACAGGGAACGAGGGAACACTGAAGCTTTCTTT; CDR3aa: CASSDPDRERGNTEAFF
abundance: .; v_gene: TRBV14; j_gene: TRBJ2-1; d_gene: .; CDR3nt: TGTGCCAGCAGCCAAGTTAGGGGTAGGGAGCAGTTCTTC; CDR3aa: CASSQVRGREQFF
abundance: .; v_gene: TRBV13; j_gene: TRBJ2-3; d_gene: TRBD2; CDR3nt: TGTGCCAGCAGCCCGCGACTAGCGGGGGTGACAGATACGCAGTATTTT; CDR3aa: CASSPRLAGVTDTQYF
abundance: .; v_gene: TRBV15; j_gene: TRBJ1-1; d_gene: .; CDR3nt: TGTGCCACCAGCAGAGATTCCCAGGTGGGAGCTTTCTTT; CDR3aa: CATSRDSQVGAFF
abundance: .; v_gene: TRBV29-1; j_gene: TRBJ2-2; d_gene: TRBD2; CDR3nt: TGCAGCGTTGAGGGACTAGAATCATCTACTGGGGAGCTGTTTTTT; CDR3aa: CSVEGLESSTGELFF
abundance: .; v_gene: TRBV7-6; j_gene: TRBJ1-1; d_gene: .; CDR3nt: TGTGCCAGCAGCTACCAGACAGAAACGAACACTGAAGCTTTCTTT; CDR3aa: CASSYQTETNTEAFF